Sequencing of this T cell receptor beta chain was carried out in a study of blood T cells in healthy people across ages. The overall study: Capture via template switching afforded approximately one barcoded beta molecule per two T cells.

With a J-beta primer mix and a sample-barcoded 5' primer, a second PCR ran about 7 to 12 cycles. From the 5' RACE reads, TCRdb called clonotypes with MiXCR, one entry per CDR3 protein. The data show hundreds of thousands of distinct CDR3 sequences, 62% seen once. For this clonotype: Its specificity is not known.

General study findings and limits: PBMCs left unsorted prevented a conclusive naive versus antigen-experienced comparison.

The V end lost 4 bases, the J end lost 3 bases, and 18 bases lay between the germline ends. The CDR3 loop spans 17 amino acids. Germline CDR1 reads LGHNA; CDR2 reads YNFKEQ. This chain connects TRBV4-2 to TRBJ1-4; no clear D gene. This clonotype was obtained from a man younger than 40 in good health. Specimen: blood. CDR3 in amino acids: CASSPDPWKEANEKLFF. CDR3 coding DNA: TGTGCCAGCAGCCCAGACCCCTGGAAGGAGGCTAATGAAAAACTGTTTTTT.